Detailed here is one T cell receptor beta chain. The target antigen is unknown. This sample is drawn from a study of a mutant IDH1 vaccine in newly diagnosed glioma. As for time point: week 35, safety follow-up. Every single dose of the vaccine, 300 ug of mutant IDH1 20-mer peptide, came with topical imiquimod. Clones were sequenced by immunoSEQ multiplex PCR, and TCRdb holds only the in-frame ones, with some missing. This table holds tens of thousands of clones, around nine tenths found once. Germline CDR1 SEHNR, CDR2 FQNEAQ (reference sequence). V trimming: 2 bases; J trimming: 14 bases; junction bases outside the gene matches: 11. This CDR3 is 15 amino acids long.

The sample was PBMCs, taken from a glioma patient whose treatment included an IDH1 peptide vaccine. The sequence derives from a man aged 25-45 years with glioma. The chain links TRBV7-9 to TRBJ2-1; 11 bases line up with TRBD2. In DNA, the CDR3 is TGTGCCAGCAGCTTACCTGGACTAGCGGGCATTAGGAAGTTCTTC. As protein: CASSLPGLAGIRKFF.